This T cell receptor beta chain was found in a study of T and B cells in COVID-19 patients. Study-wide context: Blood was sampled from COVID-19 patients who were either actively infected or recovered. At median age about 35 years, recovered patients were younger than active-infection patients at 67. Study-wide results and limits: Sorted SARS-CoV-2-responsive or tetramer+ T cells and CD4+, regulatory and CD8+ subsets were not yet sequenced.

From blood, roughly 220-550 ng of genomic DNA served as TRB template. Germline CDR1 is MNHEY and CDR2 is SMNVEV (reference sequence). The V end lost 6 bases, the J end lost 6 bases, and 15 bases lay between the germline ends. The CDR3 sequence is 14 residues long. This clonotype is medium-sized (0.01 to 0.1%) in the sample. The antigen is not known. Multiplex PCR with BIOMED2 TRB-A/B primer pools amplified TRB rearrangements. TCRdb reprocessed the multiplex PCR reads via MiXCR and lists one record per CDR3 protein. Of thousands of distinct CDR3 sequences listed, 28% are singletons. The V and J genes are TRBV27 and TRBJ1-5, with D uncertain. The sample was blood. The receptor was derived from a human donor with active COVID-19. The donor label of this sample is uncertain. CDR3 in amino acids: CASSPIGPTQPQHF. In nucleotides, the CDR3 is TGTGCCAGCAGCCCAATAGGGCCTACTCAGCCCCAGCATTTT.